These 32 T cell receptor beta chains share one sample of origin, sequenced in a study of blood T cells in healthy people across ages. Using a J-beta primer mix together with a sample-barcoded 5' primer, a second PCR was run for about 6 to 11 cycles. TCRdb processed the 5' RACE reads anew with MiXCR; each CDR3 protein has one entry. Of hundreds of thousands of distinct CDR3 sequences detected, approximately 52% appear once; the ten largest clones hold less than 15%. Material: blood. These receptors were obtained from an elderly woman in good health.

The chain is built from TRBV27 and TRBJ2-5; 8 bases are shared with TRBD1. The J call may not be correct, given that the DNA end is closer to TRBJ2-7. The CDR3 contains 14 residues. The germline V gene has CDR1 MNHEY and CDR2 SMNVEV (reference sequence). The CDR3 reads CASKLDRGPYEQYF. Written as DNA, the CDR3 is TGTGCCAGCAAGCTCGACAGGGGACCTTACGAGCAGTACTTC.

This clonotype appeared many times. The chain is built from TRBV7-2 and TRBJ1-2; tentative D call: TRBD1 (6 bases). The CDR3 is 14 residues long. V was pared by 2 bases and J by 2 bases, with 9 bases between. From germline, CDR1 is SGHTA and CDR2 FQGNSA. The CDR3 loop is CASSLNRENYGYTF. DNA of the CDR3: TGTGCCAGCAGCTTAAACAGGGAGAACTATGGCTACACCTTC.

This clonotype was detected many times. The chain couples TRBV7-9 to TRBJ1-6, with TRBD1 identical over 8 bases. From germline, CDR1 is SEHNR and CDR2 FQNEAQ (reference sequence). The CDR3 extends over 15 amino acids. V lost 5 bases and J lost 3; bases outside the gene matches: 3. CDR3 in DNA: TGTGCCAGCAGCCCGGGACAGGTCTATAATTCACCCCTCCACTTT. This translates into CASSPGQVYNSPLHF.

This clonotype was recorded a few times. CDR3 nucleotides: TGTGCCAGCAGTTTAGCGAGGGGGTATCGAGGCACAGATACGCAGTATTTT. Amino acid sequence: CASSLARGYRGTDTQYF. The V call is TRBV27, the J call TRBJ2-3; possible D gene TRBD1, 6 bases. CDR3 length: 17 residues. The germline V gene has CDR1 MNHEY and CDR2 SMNVEV (reference sequence). The V gene lost 2 bases and the J gene lost 1 base, with 16 bases spanning the gap.

About this clonotype itself: One end of the junction is discordant with germline, which a read error may explain. The CDR3 DNA sequence: TGCGCCAGCAACTTAACAGATACGCAGTATTTT. This translates into CASNLTDTQYF. The chain recombines TRBV7-2 with TRBJ2-3, with D unclear. Per the germline V gene, CDR1 is SGHTA and CDR2 is FQGNSA. The CDR3 is 11 residues long.

The table lists this clonotype with a few counts. J is TRBJ2-5 and V is TRBV20-1; D may be TRBD2 (5 bases). CDR3 size: 13 residues. V was clipped by 3 bases and J by 4 bases, with 12 bases between them. Germline V gene sequence: CDR1 DFQATT, CDR2 SNEGSKA (reference sequence). The CDR3 DNA sequence: TGCAGTGCTAGGGGGAGCGGAGGAGAGACCCAGTACTTC. This gives the protein CSARGSGGETQYF.

The chain uses TRBV20-1 and TRBJ1-1; TRBD1 is a possible D gene (5 bases). The CDR3 length is 13 residues. CDR1 is DFQATT and CDR2 is SNEGSKA in the germline V gene (reference sequence). The V end lost 6 bases, the J end lost 7 bases, and 18 bases lay between the germline ends. CDR3 loop: CSAPVGGGFEAFF. CDR3 nucleotide sequence: TGCAGTGCCCCCGTGGGCGGGGGGTTTGAAGCTTTCTTT.

The chain carries TRBV6-5 and TRBJ2-5, with D possibly being TRBD1 (6 bases). CDR1 is MNHEY, CDR2 SVGAGI, per germline. This CDR3 has 14 amino acids. The V gene lost 5 bases and the J gene lost 4 bases, with 14 bases spanning the gap. In nucleotides, the CDR3 is TGTGCCAGCAGTAGATCAGGGGATTCAGAGACCCAGTACTTC. Protein: CASSRSGDSETQYF.

The rearrangement uses TRBV11-2 and TRBJ2-7, with D possibly being TRBD1 or TRBD2 (5 bases each). This CDR3 spans 15 amino acids. V was clipped by 5 bases and J by 0 bases, with 14 bases between them. Germline lookup yields CDR1 SGHAT and CDR2 FQNNGV. The CDR3 nucleotides read TGTGCCAGCAGCATTGGGACGTTGAGCTCCTACGAGCAGTACTTC. Encoded protein: CASSIGTLSSYEQYF.

The gene calls are TRBV18 and TRBJ1-1, with unresolved D. Germline assignment: CDR1 KGHSH and CDR2 LQKENI. V was clipped by 0 bases and J by 6 bases, with 5 bases between them. The CDR3 length is 12 residues. The CDR3 loop reads CASSPPRPEAFF. The CDR3 bases are TGTGCCAGCTCACCACCGCGACCTGAAGCTTTCTTT.

The chain couples TRBV20-1 to TRBJ1-1; D unresolved. V was pared by 0 bases and J by 3 bases, with 8 bases between. Germline V gene lookup returns CDR1 DFQATT and CDR2 SNEGSKA (reference sequence). This CDR3 is 13 amino acids long. CDR3 nucleotides: TGCAGTGCTAGAGAGGACGCTTACACTGAAGCTTTCTTT. It encodes CSAREDAYTEAFF.

About this clonotype itself: This may be a read error, as it is one base from a much larger clone. The chain uses TRBV5-6 and TRBJ2-7, with 12 bases fitting TRBD1. The CDR3 sequence is 15 residues long. Germline-derived CDR1 and CDR2 are SGHDT and YYEEEE. V trimming: 6 bases; J trimming: 7 bases; junction bases outside the gene matches: 11. CDR3 DNA sequence: TGTGCCAGCACCCACGTCGGGACAGGGGGCAATGAGCAGTACTTC. It yields the protein CASTHVGTGGNEQYF.

The rearrangement links TRBV7-2 to TRBJ2-4; 10 bases map to TRBD2. The J call may be mistaken, given a closer DNA end match to TRBJ2-5. Per germline, CDR1 SGHTA and CDR2 FQGNSA. The CDR3 extends over 14 amino acids. CDR3 DNA: TGTGCCAGCAGCTTACAGCGGGGGGGAGAGACCCAGTACTTC. Translation gives CASSLQRGGETQYF.

V and J are TRBV5-6 and TRBJ1-1; TRBD1 is a possible D gene (6 bases). Trimming took off 5 bases at V and 5 bases at J, with 13 bases between the two ends. The CDR3 covers 13 residues. The germline V gene encodes CDR1 SGHDT and CDR2 YYEEEE. CDR3 sequence: CASRYLRGTEAFF. As DNA, the CDR3 is TGTGCCAGCAGGTACCTCAGGGGTACTGAAGCTTTCTTT.

This clonotype was detected many times. The chain uses TRBV9 and TRBJ2-1; perhaps TRBD1 as D (6 bases). Deletions cut 6 bases from V and 5 bases from J, with 15 bases between. Germline V gives CDR1 SGDLS, CDR2 YYNGEE. This CDR3 comprises 14 residues. The CDR3 sequence: CASTRGGQNNEQFF. The CDR3 DNA is TGTGCCAGCACCCGAGGGGGACAAAACAATGAGCAGTTCTTC.

This clonotype was observed many times. The V and J genes are TRBV11-2 and TRBJ2-1; no firm D call. Trimming shortened V by 1 base and J by 4 bases, and 11 bases separated the two germline ends. The CDR3 runs 15 residues. The germline gives CDR1 SGHAT, CDR2 FQNNGV. CDR3 sequence: CASSLVWEAYNEQFF. For the CDR3, the DNA is TGTGCCAGCAGCTTAGTATGGGAAGCATACAATGAGCAGTTCTTC. Based on the CDR3 plus reference TRBV11-2 and TRBJ2-1, the full variable domain is EAGVAQSPRYKIIEKRQSVAFWCNPISGHATLYWYQQILGQGPKLLIQFQNNGVVDDSQLPKDRFSAERLKGVDSTLKIQPAKLEDSAVYLCASSLVWEAYNEQFFGPGTRLTVL.

The count of this clonotype is one. The rearrangement links TRBV4-1 to TRBJ2-1; 7 bases agree with TRBD2. CDR1 is MGHRA and CDR2 is YSYEKL in the germline V gene. The CDR3 length is 15 residues. Losses at the gene ends were 3 bases for V and 7 bases for J; bases not matched to a gene: 9. The CDR3 nucleotides are TGCGCCAGCAGCCACCCGGGACTAACCTCTAATGAGCAGTTCTTC. This encodes CASSHPGLTSNEQFF.

This clonotype was picked up a small number of times. The gene calls are TRBV7-3 and TRBJ2-3, with TRBD1 matching over 8 bases. V was clipped by 1 base and J by 2 bases; unmatched bases: 2. Per the germline V gene, CDR1 is SGHTA and CDR2 is FQGTGA. The CDR3 spans 15 residues. CDR3: CASSLSRGLTDTQYF. CDR3 bases: TGTGCCAGCAGCTTAAGCAGGGGGCTCACAGATACGCAGTATTTT.

This clonotype was counted between two and nine times. The CDR3 DNA reads TGCGCCAGCGGGGGACAGTGGAACACCGGGGAGCTGTTTTTT. The encoded protein is CASGGQWNTGELFF. The chain recombines TRBV5-1 with TRBJ2-2, with 7 bases fitting TRBD1. CDR3 length: 14 amino acids. The V segment lost 7 bases and the J segment 1 base; nucleotides outside the gene matches: 4. CDR1 is SGHRS, CDR2 YFSETQ, per germline.

This clonotype was observed many times. The chain carries TRBV2 and TRBJ2-1; D possibly corresponds to TRBD2 (5 bases). V was cut by 7 bases and J by 4 bases, with 11 bases left in between. Germline CDR1 is SNHLY and CDR2 is FYNNEI. The CDR3 spans 13 residues. CDR3 sequence reads: CASKEAVYNEQFF. The CDR3 region has the DNA TGTGCCAGCAAGGAGGCGGTTTACAATGAGCAGTTCTTC.

This clonotype has more than one count but fewer than ten. V gene TRBV28 combines with J gene TRBJ1-2, with D possibly being TRBD1 (5 bases). V lost 6 bases to trimming and J lost 4 bases, with 18 bases between them. Germline-derived CDR1 and CDR2 are MDHEN and SYDVKM. The CDR3 runs to 15 residues. The CDR3 reads CASRSQGISVYGYTF. The DNA for the CDR3 is TGTGCCAGCAGGTCGCAGGGTATATCAGTCTATGGCTACACCTTC.

A few counts support this clonotype. The chain joins TRBV6-2 or TRBV6-3 to TRBJ2-1; TRBD1 aligns across 9 bases. Trimming took 4 bases from V and 12 from J; bases not matched to a gene: 13. Germline lookup yields CDR1 MNHEY and CDR2 SVGEGT. This CDR3 is 15 amino acids long. The chain's CDR3 is CASSLDRGLNSGQFF. In DNA, the CDR3 is TGTGCCAGCAGTTTAGACAGGGGGTTAAATAGTGGGCAGTTCTTC.

V gene TRBV11-1 combines with J gene TRBJ2-3; 10 bases fit TRBD2. The germline V gene has CDR1 SGHAT and CDR2 FQDESV (reference sequence). The CDR3 has 16 amino acids. V dropped 4 bases and J dropped 0; count of bases not matched to a gene: 4. The CDR3 is CASSSGLAFSTDTQYF. The CDR3 coding sequence is TGTGCCAGCAGCTCGGGACTAGCGTTTAGCACAGATACGCAGTATTTT.

For this clonotype: One end of the junction does not line up with germline, which may come from a read error. The J gene is TRBJ2-1, the V gene TRBV12-3 or TRBV12-4; tentatively, D is TRBD1 or TRBD2 (5 bases each). The CDR3 runs to 15 residues. The CDR3 bases are TGTGCCAGCAGCCCTAGTGGGGGTTTTACCAATGAGCGGTACTTC. The encoded protein is CASSPSGGFTNERYF.

The chain combines TRBV6-1 with TRBJ2-6; D is perhaps TRBD1 or TRBD2 (6 bases each). Trimming took off 3 bases at V and 4 bases at J, with 13 bases between the two ends. CDR3 length: 16 amino acids. Germline V gives CDR1 MNHNS, CDR2 SASEGT. CDR3 DNA sequence: TGTGCCAGCAGTGACTATAGGGGGGTCGGGGCCAACGTCCTGACTTTC. Translated: CASSDYRGVGANVLTF.

The V and J genes are TRBV20-1 and TRBJ2-1, with 7 bases fitting TRBD1. Near its end, the DNA agrees better with TRBJ2-7, so the J call may be wrong. The CDR3 length is 15 residues. Germline CDR1 reads DFQATT; CDR2 reads SNEGSKA (reference sequence). The CDR3 nucleotides are TGCAGTGCGCTCACAGGGGTTAGGTCCTACAATGAGCAGTACTTC. Translated, it gives CSALTGVRSYNEQYF.

Remarks on this clonotype: This sequence may be a read error, since a much larger clone differs from it by one base. V gene TRBV20-1 combines with J gene TRBJ2-7; D is perhaps TRBD1 (6 bases). The CDR3 has 12 residues. Germline V lookup: CDR1 DFQATT, CDR2 SNEGSKA (reference sequence). The V gene lost 3 bases and the J gene lost 7 bases, with 13 bases spanning the gap. The CDR3 spells CSASRTENEQYF. CDR3 nucleotides: TGCAGTGCTAGCAGGACAGAAAATGAGCAGTACTTC.

This clonotype was observed at least ten times. This chain connects TRBV10-3 to TRBJ2-1, with TRBD2 matching over 8 bases. Germline loops: CDR1 ENHRY, CDR2 SYGVKD. The trim removed 0 bases at V and 8 bases at J, leaving 6 bases unmatched. The length of the CDR3 is 15 residues. This CDR3 reads CAISESVSGTHEQFF. CDR3 sequence (DNA): TGTGCCATCAGTGAGTCGGTTAGCGGGACCCATGAGCAGTTCTTC.

This clonotype was detected ten times or more. The chain links TRBV6-1 to TRBJ2-3; TRBD2 aligns across 14 bases. The CDR3 loop spans 18 amino acids. Germline CDR1 MNHNS, CDR2 SASEGT. The trim removed 6 bases at V and 6 bases at J, leaving 14 bases unmatched. The CDR3 nucleotides read TGTGCCAGCAGACGACTAGCGGGGGGGTACCCGGAGACGGATACGCAGTATTTT. Amino acids: CASRRLAGGYPETDTQYF.

This clonotype has at least ten counts. V gene TRBV6-2 or TRBV6-3 combines with J gene TRBJ1-1; 7 nucleotides agree with TRBD1. The ends lost 6 bases at V and 4 bases at J; junction bases unmatched: 5. This CDR3 spans 13 amino acids. Germline CDR1 is MNHEY and CDR2 is SVGEGT. CDR3 loop: CASRPGGLTEAFF. The CDR3 DNA follows: TGTGCCAGCAGACCAGGGGGACTCACTGAAGCTTTCTTT.

This clonotype has at least ten counts. The rearrangement joins TRBV6-5 to TRBJ1-2, with no clear D. The CDR3 has 12 amino acids. Germline V gene data show CDR1 as MNHEY and CDR2 as SVGAGI. V lost 6 bases and J lost 8, with 13 bases in between. CDR3 nucleotides: TGTGCCAGCAGAATCGGGGTCGGCGGCTACACCTTC. This gives the protein CASRIGVGGYTF.

The chain combines TRBV5-1 with TRBJ2-7; a possible D gene is TRBD1 (6 bases). Germline CDR1 SGHRS, CDR2 YFSETQ. V lost 4 bases, J lost 3 bases, and 14 bases lay in between. The CDR3 consists of 14 residues. The CDR3 protein is CASSVTGWSYEQYF. DNA for the CDR3: TGCGCCAGCAGCGTCACAGGGTGGAGCTACGAGCAGTACTTC.